The sequence of this T cell receptor (beta chain) was determined in a study of Ad26.COV2.S vaccination and SARS-CoV-2 variants. Study background: Donor participated within the Ad26.COV2.S arm of the COV1001 trial.

TCRdb keeps only in-frame clones here, not all; method: immunoSEQ multiplex PCR. Among around 450,000 clones listed, roughly 91% were seen once. With regard to this clone: Its specificity is not known.

Study-level results: Vaccinees and placebo recipients showed similar non-spike TCR breadth.

The CDR3 covers 9 residues. V was shortened by 8 bases and J by 6 bases, with 5 bases between the two germline ends. Germline V lookup: CDR1 MDHEN, CDR2 SYDVKM. Sample treatment: about 20 received Ad26.COV2.S at low or high dose, single or two shots; several received placebo; per-sample allocation not given. The samples date from day 63 after the first vaccine or placebo injection. The vaccine antigen was prefusion-stabilized Wuhan SARS-CoV-2 spike. The sequence came from a person aged 18-60 years who received the Ad26.COV2.S COVID-19 vaccine or a placebo. The source material was peripheral blood, sampled in a trial of Ad26.COV2.S vaccine versus placebo. V usage is TRBV28 and J usage is TRBJ2-7, with D hard to call. CDR3 DNA: TGTGCCAGCGGAACCGAGCAGTACTTC. Protein product: CASGTEQYF.